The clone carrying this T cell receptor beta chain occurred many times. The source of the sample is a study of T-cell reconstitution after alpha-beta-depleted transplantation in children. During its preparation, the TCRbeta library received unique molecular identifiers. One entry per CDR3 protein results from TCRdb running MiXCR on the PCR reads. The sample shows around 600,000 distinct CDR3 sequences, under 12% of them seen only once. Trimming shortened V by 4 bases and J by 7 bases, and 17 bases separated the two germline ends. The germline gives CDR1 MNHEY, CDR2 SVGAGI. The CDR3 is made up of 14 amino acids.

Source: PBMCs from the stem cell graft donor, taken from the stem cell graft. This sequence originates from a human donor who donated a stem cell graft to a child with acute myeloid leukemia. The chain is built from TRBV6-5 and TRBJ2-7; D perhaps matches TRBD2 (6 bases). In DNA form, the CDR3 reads TGTGCCAGCAGTTTGCGACCCGGGGCGGGAGAGCAGTACTTC. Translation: CASSLRPGAGEQYF.